The 9 T cell receptor beta chains given below trace back to one sample, sequenced in a study of CD8 T cells in Susac syndrome. The RNA input was about 0.5 to 1 ug, and it was reverse transcribed with random hexamers. From the immunoSEQ multiplex PCR reads, TCRdb called clonotypes with MiXCR, one entry per CDR3 protein. Among under 550,000 distinct CDR3 sequences listed, roughly 85% were seen once. Input material: CD8+ T cells from PBMCs. The origin of the receptors is a human donor with multiple sclerosis.

V is TRBV21-1 and J is TRBJ1-4. TRBV21-1 is described as a pseudogene. The CDR3 is made up of 17 amino acids. In DNA form, the CDR3 reads TGTGCCAGCAGCAAAGTAGCAGAAACCGCAACTAATGAAAAACTGTTTTTT. As protein: CASSKVAETATNEKLFF.

The chain combines TRBV29-1 with TRBJ2-1, with 8 bases that match TRBD2. Germline V gene sequence: CDR1 SQVTM, CDR2 ANQGSEA. V dropped 2 bases and J dropped 4; count of bases not matched to a gene: 7. This CDR3 region has 15 residues. The CDR3 DNA reads as TGCAGCGTTGAAAAGAGCGGGAGTCGATACAATGAGCAGTTCTTC. Translating it yields CSVEKSGSRYNEQFF.

The rearrangement joins TRBV7-9 to TRBJ1-2, with TRBD1 matching over 8 bases. The CDR3 consists of 15 residues. In germline, CDR1 is SEHNR, CDR2 FQNEAQ (reference sequence). Trimming cost V 5 bases and J 5 bases; bases outside gene matches: 10. CDR3 sequence (DNA): TGTGCCAGCAGCGCGCGACAGGGGCTAAATTATGGCTACACCTTC. Its translation is CASSARQGLNYGYTF.

V gene TRBV4-1 combines with J gene TRBJ1-5, with D possibly matching TRBD1 (5 bases). CDR1 is MGHRA and CDR2 is YSYEKL in the germline V gene. The germline V and J ends were trimmed by 3 bases and 2 bases, with 14 bases remaining between them. The CDR3 consists of 16 residues. CDR3 residues: CASSHFGGDGNQPQHF. In DNA form, the CDR3 reads TGCGCCAGCAGCCATTTCGGAGGGGACGGCAATCAGCCCCAGCATTTT.

As DNA, the CDR3 is TGTGCTAGTGGTCCGGGAGACAGTGGGCTTTACAATGAGCAGTTCTTC. Its protein is CASGPGDSGLYNEQFF. The chain is built from TRBV12-5 and TRBJ2-1, with D perhaps matching TRBD2 (6 bases). Trimming removed 5 bases from V and 4 bases from J, with 18 bases in between. The CDR3 covers 16 residues. Germline CDR1 and CDR2: LGHNT and FRNRAP.

CDR3 amino acids: CASSQAGAGGPDTQYF. Written as DNA, the CDR3 is TGCGCCAGCAGCCAAGCCGGAGCGGGGGGCCCAGATACGCAGTATTTT. The chain combines TRBV4-1 with TRBJ2-3, with 9 bases aligning to TRBD2. This CDR3 spans 16 amino acids. Germline values: CDR1 MGHRA, CDR2 YSYEKL. V shed 1 base and J 4 bases; nucleotides not matched to a gene: 6.

The J gene is TRBJ1-1, the V gene TRBV5-1; 7 bases fit TRBD1. Germline CDR1 SGHRS, CDR2 YFSETQ. CDR3 length: 15 amino acids. Unmatched junction bases numbered 4, after V lost 2 bases and J lost 0 bases. CDR3 nucleotide sequence: TGCGCCAGCAGCTTCGACAGGGCGGTGAACACTGAAGCTTTCTTT. The encoded protein is CASSFDRAVNTEAFF.

V gene TRBV7-9 combines with J gene TRBJ2-2, with D perhaps TRBD1 (5 bases). Trimming left V 8 bases short and J 6 bases short, with 13 bases between. Germline V gives CDR1 SEHNR, CDR2 FQNEAQ (reference sequence). This CDR3 contains 13 residues. CDR3 in amino acids: CASQDSTSGELFF. The CDR3 DNA is TGTGCCAGCCAAGACAGTACGTCCGGGGAGCTGTTTTTT.

This rearrangement joins TRBV2 to TRBJ1-1; D ambiguous. This CDR3 is built from 13 residues. Trimming stripped 2 bases from V and 4 bases from J, with 8 bases between. Germline V gene sequence: CDR1 SNHLY, CDR2 FYNNEI. CDR3 nucleotide sequence: TGTGCCAGCAGTGAATTTCGGACCACTGAAGCTTTCTTT. Protein sequence: CASSEFRTTEAFF.